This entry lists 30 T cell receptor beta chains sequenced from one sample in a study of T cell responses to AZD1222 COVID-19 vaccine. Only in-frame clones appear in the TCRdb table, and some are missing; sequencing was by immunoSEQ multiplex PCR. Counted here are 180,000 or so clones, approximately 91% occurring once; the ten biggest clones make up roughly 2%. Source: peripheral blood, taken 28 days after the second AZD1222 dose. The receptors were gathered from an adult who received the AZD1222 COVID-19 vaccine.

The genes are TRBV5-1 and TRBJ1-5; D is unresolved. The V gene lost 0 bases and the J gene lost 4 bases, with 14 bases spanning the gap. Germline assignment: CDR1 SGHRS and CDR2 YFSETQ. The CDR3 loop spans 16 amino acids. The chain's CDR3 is CASSLAPGPTNQPQHF. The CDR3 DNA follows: TGCGCCAGCAGCTTGGCCCCAGGCCCTACAAATCAGCCCCAGCATTTT.

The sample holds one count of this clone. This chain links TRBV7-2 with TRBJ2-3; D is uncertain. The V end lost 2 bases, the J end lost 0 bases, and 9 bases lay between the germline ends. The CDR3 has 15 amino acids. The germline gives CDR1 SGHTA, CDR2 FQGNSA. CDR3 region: CASSLFGESTDTQYF. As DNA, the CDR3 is TGTGCCAGCAGCTTATTCGGTGAAAGCACAGATACGCAGTATTTT.

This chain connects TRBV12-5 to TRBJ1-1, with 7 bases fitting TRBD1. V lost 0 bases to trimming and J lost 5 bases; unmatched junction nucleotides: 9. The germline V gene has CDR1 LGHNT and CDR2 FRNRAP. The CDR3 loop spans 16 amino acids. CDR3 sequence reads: CASGLVLGQQSTEAFF. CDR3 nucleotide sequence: TGTGCTAGTGGTTTGGTACTGGGACAGCAGAGTACTGAAGCTTTCTTT.

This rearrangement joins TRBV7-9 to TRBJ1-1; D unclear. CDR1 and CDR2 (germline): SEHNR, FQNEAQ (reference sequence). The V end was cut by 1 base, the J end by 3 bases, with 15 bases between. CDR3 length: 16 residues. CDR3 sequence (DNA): TGTGCCAGCAGCTTAGTGGCCTTCGTCCCCCACACTGAAGCTTTCTTT. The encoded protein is CASSLVAFVPHTEAFF.

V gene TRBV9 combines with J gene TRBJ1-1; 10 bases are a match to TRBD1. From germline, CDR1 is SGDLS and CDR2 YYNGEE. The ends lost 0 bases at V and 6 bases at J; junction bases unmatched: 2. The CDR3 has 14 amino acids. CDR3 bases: TGTGCCAGCAGCGTAGTAGGACAGGGGGCTGAAGCTTTCTTT. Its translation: CASSVVGQGAEAFF. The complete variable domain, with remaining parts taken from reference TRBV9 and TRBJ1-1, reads DSGVTQTPKHLITATGQRVTLRCSPRSGDLSVYWYQQSLDQGLQFLIQYYNGEERAKGNILERFSAQQFPDLHSELNLSSLELGDSALYFCASSVVGQGAEAFFGQGTRLTVV.

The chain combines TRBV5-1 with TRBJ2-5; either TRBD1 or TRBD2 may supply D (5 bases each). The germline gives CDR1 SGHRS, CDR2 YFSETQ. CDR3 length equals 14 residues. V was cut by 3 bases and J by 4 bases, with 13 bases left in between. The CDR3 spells CASSSGRTGETQYF. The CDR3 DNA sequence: TGCGCCAGCAGCTCGGGACGGACGGGAGAGACCCAGTACTTC.

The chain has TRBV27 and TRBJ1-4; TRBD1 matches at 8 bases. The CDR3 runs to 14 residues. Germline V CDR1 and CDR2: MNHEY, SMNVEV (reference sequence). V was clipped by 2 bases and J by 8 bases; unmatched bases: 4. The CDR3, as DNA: TGTGCCAGCAGTTTAATGACAGGGGAAGAAAAACTGTTTTTT. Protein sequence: CASSLMTGEEKLFF.

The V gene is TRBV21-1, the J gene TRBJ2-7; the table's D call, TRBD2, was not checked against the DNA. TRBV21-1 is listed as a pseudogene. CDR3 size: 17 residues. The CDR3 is CASSKGTTDRISYEQYF. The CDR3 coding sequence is TGTGCCAGCAGCAAAGGGACTACCGACCGTATATCCTACGAGCAGTACTTC.

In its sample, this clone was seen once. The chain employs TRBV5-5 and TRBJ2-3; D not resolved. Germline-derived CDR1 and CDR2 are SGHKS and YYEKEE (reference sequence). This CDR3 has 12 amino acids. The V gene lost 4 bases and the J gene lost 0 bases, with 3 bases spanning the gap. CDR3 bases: TGTGCCAGCAGCATTAGCACAGATACGCAGTATTTT. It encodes CASSISTDTQYF.

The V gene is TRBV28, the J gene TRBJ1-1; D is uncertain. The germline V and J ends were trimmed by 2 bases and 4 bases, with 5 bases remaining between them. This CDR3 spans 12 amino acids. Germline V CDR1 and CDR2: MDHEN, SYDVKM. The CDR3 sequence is CASSLRGTEAFF. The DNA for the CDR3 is TGTGCCAGCAGTTTACGGGGCACTGAAGCTTTCTTT.

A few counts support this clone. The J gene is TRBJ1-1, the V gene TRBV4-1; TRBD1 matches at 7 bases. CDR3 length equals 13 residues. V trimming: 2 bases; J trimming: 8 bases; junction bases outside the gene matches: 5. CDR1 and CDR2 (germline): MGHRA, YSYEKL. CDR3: CASSQTGEGEAFF. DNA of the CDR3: TGCGCCAGCAGCCAAACAGGGGAGGGAGAAGCTTTCTTT.

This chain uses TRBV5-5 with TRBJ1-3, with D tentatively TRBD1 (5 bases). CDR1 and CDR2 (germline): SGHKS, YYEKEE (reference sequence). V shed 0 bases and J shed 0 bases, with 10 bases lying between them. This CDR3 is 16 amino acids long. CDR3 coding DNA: TGTGCCAGCAGCTTGGGGGACGCGAGCTCTGGAAACACCATATATTTT. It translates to CASSLGDASSGNTIYF.

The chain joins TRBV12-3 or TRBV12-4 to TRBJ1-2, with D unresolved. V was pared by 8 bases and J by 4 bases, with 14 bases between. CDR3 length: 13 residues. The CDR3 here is CASGLTESYGYTF. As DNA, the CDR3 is TGTGCCAGCGGCCTAACAGAGAGCTATGGCTACACCTTC.

CDR3 protein: CASSPGGWEQYF. As DNA, the CDR3 is TGTGCCAGCAGCCCGGGAGGGTGGGAGCAGTACTTC. The chain joins TRBV6-5 to TRBJ2-7; 8 positions match TRBD2. After removal of 6 bases from V and 7 bases from J, the junction contained 5 bases not matched to a gene. In germline, CDR1 is MNHEY, CDR2 SVGAGI. The CDR3 covers 12 residues.

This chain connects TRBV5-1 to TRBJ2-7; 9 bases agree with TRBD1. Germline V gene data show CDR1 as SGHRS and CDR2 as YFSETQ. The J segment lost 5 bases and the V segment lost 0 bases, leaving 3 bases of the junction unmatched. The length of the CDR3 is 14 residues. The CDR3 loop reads CASSLGTGAHEQYF. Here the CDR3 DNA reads TGCGCCAGCAGCTTGGGGACAGGGGCCCACGAGCAGTACTTC.

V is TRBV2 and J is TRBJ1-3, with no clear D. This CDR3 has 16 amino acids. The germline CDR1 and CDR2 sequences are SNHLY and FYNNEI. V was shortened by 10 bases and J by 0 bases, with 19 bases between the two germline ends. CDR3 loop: CAIQTRLGSSGNTIYF. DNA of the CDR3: TGTGCCATCCAGACGCGCCTTGGGTCCTCTGGAAACACCATATATTTT.

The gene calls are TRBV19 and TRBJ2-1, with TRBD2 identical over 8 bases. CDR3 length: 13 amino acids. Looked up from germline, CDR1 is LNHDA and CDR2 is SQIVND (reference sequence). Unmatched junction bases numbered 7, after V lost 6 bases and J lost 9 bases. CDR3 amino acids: CASSRLARGEQFF. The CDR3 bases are TGTGCCAGTAGCCGACTAGCGAGGGGTGAGCAGTTCTTC.

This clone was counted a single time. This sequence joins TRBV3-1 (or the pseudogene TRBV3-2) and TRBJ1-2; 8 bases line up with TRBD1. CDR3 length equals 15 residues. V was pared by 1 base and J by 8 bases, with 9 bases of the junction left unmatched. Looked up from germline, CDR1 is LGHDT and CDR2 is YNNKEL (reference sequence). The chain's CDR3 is CASSQGAGGQTGYTF. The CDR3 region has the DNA TGTGCCAGCAGCCAAGGAGCAGGGGGCCAGACGGGCTACACCTTC.

The CDR3 loop is CASSYDDSNEEKLFF. CDR3 nucleotide sequence: TGTGCCAGCAGTTACGACGACTCTAATGAAGAAAAACTGTTTTTT. This rearrangement joins TRBV6-6 to TRBJ1-4, with D hard to call. The CDR3 covers 15 residues. The ends were cut back, 2 bases at V and 8 bases at J, with 15 bases in the middle. CDR1 and CDR2 from the germline V gene are MNHNY and SVGAGI (reference sequence).

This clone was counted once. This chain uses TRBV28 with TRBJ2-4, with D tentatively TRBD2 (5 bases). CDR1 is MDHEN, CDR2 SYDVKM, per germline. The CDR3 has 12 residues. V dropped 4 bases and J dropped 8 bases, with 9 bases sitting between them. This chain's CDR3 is CASSSGIHIQYF. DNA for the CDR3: TGTGCCAGCAGTTCCGGGATACACATTCAGTACTTC.

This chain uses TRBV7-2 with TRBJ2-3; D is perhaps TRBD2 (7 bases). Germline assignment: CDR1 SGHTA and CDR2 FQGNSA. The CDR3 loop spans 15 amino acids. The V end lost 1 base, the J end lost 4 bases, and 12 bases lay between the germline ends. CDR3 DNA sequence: TGTGCCAGCAGCTTAGGGGGGGCGGGGGCAGATACGCAGTATTTT. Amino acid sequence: CASSLGGAGADTQYF.

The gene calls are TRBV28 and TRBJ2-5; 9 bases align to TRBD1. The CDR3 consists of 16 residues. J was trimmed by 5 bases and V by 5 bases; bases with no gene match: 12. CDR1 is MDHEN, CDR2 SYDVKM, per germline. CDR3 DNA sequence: TGTGCCAGCAGTCCTGCGCCGGGACAGGGAAGGGAGACCCAGTACTTC. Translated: CASSPAPGQGRETQYF.

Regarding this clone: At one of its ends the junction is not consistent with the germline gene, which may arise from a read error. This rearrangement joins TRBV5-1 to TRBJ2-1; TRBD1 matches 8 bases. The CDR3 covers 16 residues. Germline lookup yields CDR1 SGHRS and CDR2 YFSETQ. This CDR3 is CASSLFGDRSSNEQFF. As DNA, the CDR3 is TGCGCCAGCAGCTTGTTTGGGGACAGGTCCTCCAATGAGCAGTTCTTC.

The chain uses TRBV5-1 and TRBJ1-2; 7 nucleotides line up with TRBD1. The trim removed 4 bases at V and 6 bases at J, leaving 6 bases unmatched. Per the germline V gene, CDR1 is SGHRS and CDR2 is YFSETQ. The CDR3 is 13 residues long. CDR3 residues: CASSITGEDGYTF. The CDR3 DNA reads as TGCGCCAGCAGCATAACAGGGGAAGATGGCTACACCTTC.

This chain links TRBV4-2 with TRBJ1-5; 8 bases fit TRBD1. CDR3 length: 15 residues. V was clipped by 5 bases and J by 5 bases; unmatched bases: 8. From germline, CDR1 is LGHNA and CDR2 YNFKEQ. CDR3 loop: CASSSAGQGDQPQHF. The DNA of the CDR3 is TGTGCCAGCAGCTCCGCCGGACAGGGCGATCAGCCCCAGCATTTT.

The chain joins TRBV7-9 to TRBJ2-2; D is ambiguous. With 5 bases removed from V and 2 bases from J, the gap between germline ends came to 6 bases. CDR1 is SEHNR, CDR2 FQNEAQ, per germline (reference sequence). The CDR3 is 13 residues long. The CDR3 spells CASSPRNTGELFF. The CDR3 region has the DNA TGTGCCAGCAGCCCCCGAAACACCGGGGAGCTGTTTTTT.

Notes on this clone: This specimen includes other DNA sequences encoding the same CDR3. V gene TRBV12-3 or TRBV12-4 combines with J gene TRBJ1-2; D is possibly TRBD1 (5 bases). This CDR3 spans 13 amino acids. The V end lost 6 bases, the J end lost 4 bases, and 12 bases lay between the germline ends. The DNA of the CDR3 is TGTGCCAGCAGGGAAGGGACGGCCTATGGCTACACCTTC. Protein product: CASREGTAYGYTF.

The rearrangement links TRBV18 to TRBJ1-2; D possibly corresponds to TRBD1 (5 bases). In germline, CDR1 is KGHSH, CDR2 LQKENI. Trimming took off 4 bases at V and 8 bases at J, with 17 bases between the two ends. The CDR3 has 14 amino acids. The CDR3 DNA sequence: TGTGCCAGCTCACGGTTGGGGGATTTGGACGGCTACACCTTC. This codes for CASSRLGDLDGYTF.

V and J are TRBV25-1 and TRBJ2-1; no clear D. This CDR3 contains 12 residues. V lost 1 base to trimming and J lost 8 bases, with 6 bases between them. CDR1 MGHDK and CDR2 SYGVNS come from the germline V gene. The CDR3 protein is CASSEFGYEQFF. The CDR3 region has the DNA TGTGCCAGCAGTGAATTCGGGTATGAGCAGTTCTTC.

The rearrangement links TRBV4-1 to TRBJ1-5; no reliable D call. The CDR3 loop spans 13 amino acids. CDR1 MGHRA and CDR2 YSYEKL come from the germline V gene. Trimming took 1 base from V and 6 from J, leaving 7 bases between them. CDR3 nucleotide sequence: TGCGCCAGCAGCCAAGGATTTTCTCAGCCCCAGCATTTT. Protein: CASSQGFSQPQHF.